A single sample gave rise to the 17 T cell receptor beta chains below, sequenced in a study of human T cells and chemical hapten exposure. Treatment of the sample: therapeutic diphenylcyclopropenone sensitization with weekly scalp DPC. Library construction involved attaching unique molecular identifiers to individual cDNA molecules, which allowed quantitative, reproducible TCR counting. Each CDR3 protein gets one entry after TCRdb re-called the reads with MiXCR. The sample records approximately 200 distinct CDR3 sequences, less than 70% being singletons. Here the sequenced sample was whole blood, taken before DPC sensitization or 2, 6, or about 24 weeks after (not recorded which). Receptors originate from an adult with alopecia areata. Some clones in this sample may be carry-over from other donors' samples. This table probably holds off-target reads from a library built for another chain.

This chain uses TRBV30 with TRBJ1-5, with D perhaps matching TRBD1 (6 bases). Germline V lookup: CDR1 GTSNPN, CDR2 SVGIG (reference sequence). The CDR3 has 13 amino acids. V lost 3 bases, J lost 4 bases, and 10 bases lay in between. CDR3 sequence (DNA): TGTGCCTGGAGGGCGGACAGTAATCAGCCCCAGCATTTT. This gives the protein CAWRADSNQPQHF.

The J gene is TRBJ1-1, the V gene TRBV3-1; D ambiguous. V was pared by 1 base and J by 4 bases, with 4 bases between. Germline V gene lookup returns CDR1 LGHDT and CDR2 YNNKEL (reference sequence). The CDR3 is 12 amino acids. CDR3 sequence reads: CASSQGPTEAFF. The CDR3 coding sequence is TGTGCCAGCAGCCAAGGACCCACTGAAGCTTTCTTT.

The rearrangement links TRBV6-6 to TRBJ1-5; no reliable D call. This CDR3 has 14 residues. V was clipped by 3 bases and J by 4 bases, with 10 bases between them. Germline values: CDR1 MNHNY, CDR2 SVGAGI (reference sequence). The chain's CDR3 is CASSYSAANQPQHF. CDR3 DNA sequence: TGTGCCAGCAGTTATTCGGCTGCGAATCAGCCCCAGCATTTT.

This clonotype appeared a few times. V and J are TRBV20-1 and TRBJ2-5; the D is unclear. Per germline, CDR1 DFQATT and CDR2 SNEGSKA (reference sequence). This CDR3 is 13 amino acids long. V dropped 3 bases and J dropped 0 bases, with 8 bases sitting between them. In nucleotides, the CDR3 is TGCAGTGCTAGTCCAGGCAACCAAGAGACCCAGTACTTC. It yields the protein CSASPGNQETQYF.

CDR3 region: CASSESGPFTEAFF. In DNA, the CDR3 is TGCGCCAGCAGTGAGTCGGGCCCGTTCACTGAAGCTTTCTTT. The chain is built from TRBV10-2 and TRBJ1-1; no clear D. Germline-derived CDR1 and CDR2 are WSHSY and SAAADI. The ends were cut back, 0 bases at V and 4 bases at J, with 9 bases in the middle. The CDR3 is 14 residues long.

The rearrangement joins TRBV18 to TRBJ1-1, with no clear D. This CDR3 spans 13 amino acids. V shed 0 bases and J shed 1 base, with 3 bases lying between them. Germline V gene data show CDR1 as KGHSH and CDR2 as LQKENI. The CDR3 DNA sequence: TGTGCCAGCTCACCACCAGGGAACACTGAAGCTTTCTTT. This encodes CASSPPGNTEAFF.

This chain links TRBV7-9 with TRBJ1-1; D is uncertain. CDR1 and CDR2 from the germline V gene are SEHNR and FQNEAQ (reference sequence). The CDR3 totals 13 residues. V was cut by 2 bases and J by 0 bases, with 4 bases left in between. The CDR3 protein is CASSLRMNTEAFF. As DNA, the CDR3 is TGTGCCAGCAGCTTAAGGATGAACACTGAAGCTTTCTTT.

This clonotype was observed a few times. J is TRBJ1-4 and V is TRBV5-1, with 7 bases lining up with TRBD1. Trimming at V came to 0 bases and at J to 0 bases, leaving 8 bases not matched to a gene. Germline V CDR1 and CDR2: SGHRS, YFSETQ. The CDR3 extends over 18 amino acids. This CDR3 reads CASSLGGQLHPTNEKLFF. The CDR3 DNA follows: TGCGCCAGCAGCTTGGGGGGACAGCTGCACCCAACTAATGAAAAACTGTTTTTT.

This clonotype came up a few times. V usage is TRBV27 and J usage is TRBJ2-1, with a possible D match to TRBD2 (7 bases). The V gene's germline CDR1 is MNHEY and CDR2 SMNVEV (reference sequence). The CDR3 totals 16 residues. V was clipped by 3 bases and J by 5 bases, with 17 bases between them. The CDR3 DNA reads TGTGCCAGCAGTTTTTATCTTCGGGGGGCTGACAATGAGCAGTTCTTC. Its protein product is CASSFYLRGADNEQFF.

The chain has TRBV3-1 and TRBJ2-5; TRBD2 matches at 9 bases. Germline-derived CDR1 and CDR2 are LGHDT and YNNKEL (reference sequence). V lost 2 bases and J lost 5; bases outside the gene matches: 15. The CDR3 covers 18 residues. The CDR3: CASSQSGAASGASETQYF. The CDR3 region has the DNA TGTGCCAGCAGCCAATCCGGGGCAGCTAGCGGGGCGTCGGAGACCCAGTACTTC.

This chain joins TRBV12-3 or TRBV12-4 and TRBJ1-5; no reliable D call. The CDR3 totals 13 residues. Trimming shortened V by 7 bases and J by 3 bases, and 10 bases separated the two germline ends. In DNA form, the CDR3 reads TGTGCCAGCACCCGGTCCACCAATCAGCCCCAGCATTTT. This translates into CASTRSTNQPQHF.

The J gene is TRBJ2-7, the V gene TRBV12-3 or TRBV12-4, with 7 bases identical to TRBD2. V trimming: 1 base; J trimming: 5 bases; junction bases outside the gene matches: 5. The CDR3 has 14 residues. As DNA, the CDR3 is TGTGCCAGCAGTTTAGGCGGGGGTGCGGACGAGCAGTACTTC. Protein: CASSLGGGADEQYF.

This clonotype was seen a handful of times. The CDR3 is CASRQTSGGPRDTGELFF. As DNA, the CDR3 is TGTGCCAGCAGACAGACTAGCGGGGGACCCCGGGACACCGGGGAGCTGTTTTTT. This chain connects TRBV9 to TRBJ2-2, with 12 nucleotides matching TRBD2. The trim removed 5 bases at V and 3 bases at J, leaving 11 bases unmatched. Germline lookup yields CDR1 SGDLS and CDR2 YYNGEE. The CDR3 spans 18 residues.

This clonotype was counted a few times. The V and J genes are TRBV7-2 and TRBJ1-5; D not certain. CDR1 is SGHTA, CDR2 FQGNSA, per germline. The CDR3 has 13 amino acids. Trimming removed 1 base from V and 7 bases from J, with 8 bases in between. Written as DNA, the CDR3 is TGTGCCAGCAGCTTAGTAGTGGGGCAGCCCCAGCATTTT. Encoded protein: CASSLVVGQPQHF.

This clonotype was seen only once. This sequence joins TRBV30 and TRBJ1-5; 7 positions agree with TRBD1. This CDR3 is 17 amino acids long. CDR1 and CDR2 from the germline V gene are GTSNPN and SVGIG (reference sequence). Trimming cost V 0 bases and J 0 bases; bases outside gene matches: 8. CDR3 in DNA: TGTGCCTGGAGTGTAAGGGGGGACAGTTATAGCAATCAGCCCCAGCATTTT. Translated, it gives CAWSVRGDSYSNQPQHF. Drawing the rest from reference TRBV30 and TRBJ1-5, the complete variable domain is SQTIHQWPATLVQPVGSPLSLECTVEGTSNPNLYWYRQAAGRGLQLLFYSVGIGQISSEVPQNLSASRPQDRQFILSSKKLLLSDSGFYLCAWSVRGDSYSNQPQHFGDGTRLSIL.

This clonotype showed up just a few times. The chain uses TRBV7-8 and TRBJ1-1, with D tentatively TRBD1 (6 bases). Germline V gene sequence: CDR1 SGHVS, CDR2 FQNEAQ. Between the trimmed V and J ends, which lost 5 bases and 2 bases, there was a span of 15 bases. CDR3 length: 15 residues. This CDR3 is CASSPREDSNTEAFF. CDR3 nucleotide sequence: TGTGCCAGCAGCCCGCGTGAGGACAGCAACACTGAAGCTTTCTTT.

This clonotype was counted a few times. The chain couples TRBV7-9 to TRBJ2-7; 10 positions agree with TRBD1. The CDR3 runs 14 residues. Per germline, CDR1 SEHNR and CDR2 FQNEAQ (reference sequence). V shed 11 bases and J 3 bases; nucleotides not matched to a gene: 10. This CDR3 reads CAGQTGQGIYEQYF. The DNA for the CDR3 is TGTGCCGGTCAGACGGGACAGGGGATCTACGAGCAGTACTTC.